The next 19 T cell receptor beta chains were all read from a single sample in a study of response to subunit inactivated influenza vaccine. From the RT-PCR reads, TCRdb called clonotypes with MiXCR, one entry per CDR3 protein. The top ten clones hold approximately 9.9% of a sample with about 570,000 distinct CDR3 sequences, about 11% of them seen once. These data also formed part of another study, on T cells expressing NK-cell markers. That investigation notes: Researchers built TCR beta cDNA using 5'RACE template switching with UMIs.

Sequenced here: PBMCs from blood, sampled on the day of vaccination. These receptors were taken from a man in his fifties or sixties who received an inactivated influenza vaccine.

This clonotype was found many times. The gene calls are TRBV7-9 and TRBJ2-7; D not resolved. In germline, CDR1 is SEHNR, CDR2 FQNEAQ (reference sequence). V was pared by 0 bases and J by 6 bases, with 18 bases between. This CDR3 region has 16 residues. In DNA, the CDR3 is TGTGCCAGCAGCTTAGCGCTGGAGTATCCCCCTCGCGAGCAGTACTTC. Translation gives CASSLALEYPPREQYF.

This clonotype has more than one count but fewer than ten. CDR3 DNA sequence: TGTGCCAGCAGCTGGGACAGGGTGGGAGAGACCCAGTACTTC. The encoded protein is CASSWDRVGETQYF. The V call is TRBV28, the J call TRBJ2-5; 9 bases line up with TRBD1. Trimming at V came to 6 bases and at J to 4 bases, leaving 6 bases not matched to a gene. The CDR3 loop spans 14 amino acids. CDR1 is MDHEN and CDR2 is SYDVKM in the germline V gene.

This clonotype was counted at least ten times. CDR3 in DNA: TGTGCCAGCAGGACCGGGACAGGGAATGGCTACACCTTC. Protein sequence: CASRTGTGNGYTF. This rearrangement joins TRBV7-9 to TRBJ1-2; 9 nucleotides agree with TRBD1. V shed 6 bases, J shed 6 bases, and the junction held 5 bases outside the gene matches. CDR1 is SEHNR and CDR2 is FQNEAQ in the germline V gene (reference sequence). The CDR3 has 13 residues.

This clonotype came up a few times. The V and J genes are TRBV6-1 and TRBJ2-1; no firm D call. Germline V gene data show CDR1 as MNHNS and CDR2 as SASEGT. V lost 6 bases to trimming and J lost 2 bases, with 14 bases between them. The CDR3 extends over 15 amino acids. CDR3 region: CASRSTLVPYNEQFF. CDR3 in DNA: TGTGCCAGCAGATCAACCCTCGTCCCCTACAATGAGCAGTTCTTC.

This clonotype was observed many times. The chain recombines TRBV20-1 with TRBJ1-5; the match to TRBD1 covers 9 bases. Germline lookup yields CDR1 DFQATT and CDR2 SNEGSKA (reference sequence). V lost 6 bases, J lost 6 bases, and 12 bases stayed unmatched. The CDR3 runs 15 residues. DNA of the CDR3: TGCAGTGCCAAAACAGGGGGCGCAATTGGTCAGCCCCAGCATTTT. The encoded protein is CSAKTGGAIGQPQHF.

A few counts support this clonotype. V gene TRBV6-2 or TRBV6-3 combines with J gene TRBJ1-2; maybe TRBD1 (5 bases). V dropped 7 bases and J dropped 5 bases, with 11 bases sitting between them. The CDR3 is made up of 12 amino acids. Germline V lookup: CDR1 MNHEY, CDR2 SVGEGT. The CDR3 sequence is CASKTATYGYTF. As DNA, the CDR3 is TGTGCCAGCAAGACAGCGACGTATGGCTACACCTTC.

This clonotype has just a few counts. The chain links TRBV2 to TRBJ2-3; TRBD2 matches 13 bases. Germline CDR1 reads SNHLY; CDR2 reads FYNNEI. The length of the CDR3 is 16 residues. Trimming at V came to 5 bases and at J to 2 bases, leaving 4 bases not matched to a gene. The DNA of the CDR3 is TGTGCCAGCAGTTCGACTAGCGGGGGGTACACAGATACGCAGTATTTT. Translation gives CASSSTSGGYTDTQYF.

The chain employs TRBV4-2 and TRBJ2-1, with TRBD2 identical over 8 bases. Germline loops: CDR1 LGHNA, CDR2 YNFKEQ. The CDR3 is made up of 14 amino acids. Germline trimming cut 1 base from V and 9 bases from J; bases unmatched to any gene: 5. CDR3 loop: CASSQAGTSAEQFF. The CDR3 DNA reads as TGTGCCAGCAGCCAAGCGGGGACTAGTGCTGAGCAGTTCTTC.

V gene TRBV2 combines with J gene TRBJ2-3; 9 nucleotides align to TRBD1. With 4 bases clipped from V and 2 bases from J, the junction kept 7 bases outside the gene matches. The CDR3 is 16 residues long. Per the germline V gene, CDR1 is SNHLY and CDR2 is FYNNEI. The CDR3 DNA follows: TGTGCCAGCAGTGGGACAGGGGACCGTTACACAGATACGCAGTATTTT. Translating gives CASSGTGDRYTDTQYF.

This clonotype has a count of ten or more. Here the CDR3 DNA reads TGCGCCAGCAGCCAAGATACAGGCAAACCACCCCTCCACTTT. It codes for CASSQDTGKPPLHF. The chain is built from TRBV4-1 and TRBJ1-6, with a possible D match to TRBD1 (5 bases). Looked up from germline, CDR1 is MGHRA and CDR2 is YSYEKL. The V and J ends lost 0 bases and 11 bases respectively, with 11 bases between them. The CDR3 totals 14 residues.

The chain is built from TRBV6-2 or TRBV6-3 and TRBJ2-7; 7 bases line up with TRBD2. Germline CDR1 reads MNHEY; CDR2 reads SVGEGT. V gave up 6 bases and J gave up 1 base; unmatched junction bases: 6. The CDR3 loop spans 14 amino acids. CDR3 sequence: CASRPGLQSYEQYF. The CDR3, as DNA: TGTGCCAGCAGGCCGGGACTACAATCCTACGAGCAGTACTTC.

Of note for this clonotype: At one end the junction does not follow the germline gene, possibly because of a read error. The chain links TRBV20-1 to TRBJ2-1; the match to TRBD2 covers 13 bases. The CDR3 has 18 residues. Germline CDR1 reads DFQATT; CDR2 reads SNEGSKA (reference sequence). The CDR3 region is CCAPSGTSGIPSYNEQFF. CDR3 DNA: TGCTGTGCTCCTTCCGGGACTAGCGGGATTCCCTCCTACAATGAGCAGTTCTTC.

The gene calls are TRBV7-2 and TRBJ2-1, with a tentative D call TRBD2 (7 bases). With 5 bases removed from V and 7 bases from J, the gap between germline ends came to 18 bases. The CDR3 consists of 15 residues. Germline CDR1 and CDR2: SGHTA and FQGNSA. CDR3 nucleotides: TGTGCCAGCAGCCGGGGGGCAGGGATTGGAAATGAGCAGTTCTTC. Amino acid sequence: CASSRGAGIGNEQFF.

The chain uses TRBV4-2 and TRBJ2-7; D not certain. CDR3 length equals 13 residues. V was cut by 0 bases and J by 2 bases, with 5 bases left in between. The germline V gene has CDR1 LGHNA and CDR2 YNFKEQ. For the CDR3, the DNA is TGTGCCAGCAGCCAAGATTTGGCCTACGAGCAGTACTTC. Amino acids: CASSQDLAYEQYF.

V is TRBV20-1 and J is TRBJ2-1; 9 bases align to TRBD1. The CDR3 length is 12 residues. The V and J ends lost 1 base and 8 bases, in that order; junction bases with no gene match: 0. The germline CDR1 and CDR2 sequences are DFQATT and SNEGSKA (reference sequence). The CDR3, as DNA: TGCAGTGCTAGAGGGACAGGGGATGAGCAGTTCTTC. It translates to CSARGTGDEQFF.

This clonotype came up a few times. J is TRBJ2-2 and V is TRBV20-1, with D tentatively TRBD1 (5 bases). This CDR3 contains 16 residues. The germline V gene has CDR1 DFQATT and CDR2 SNEGSKA (reference sequence). V dropped 0 bases and J dropped 7 bases, with 18 bases sitting between them. CDR3 nucleotides: TGCAGTGCTAGAGATAGGCGGCAGGGTATCGTCGGGGAGCTGTTTTTT. This translates into CSARDRRQGIVGELFF.

The chain couples TRBV4-1 to TRBJ2-2; 7 bases map to TRBD2. Germline CDR1 is MGHRA and CDR2 is YSYEKL. V lost 0 bases to trimming and J lost 6 bases; unmatched junction nucleotides: 10. This CDR3 contains 17 residues. The CDR3 protein is CASSQDGGLMIPGELFF. DNA of the CDR3: TGCGCCAGCAGCCAAGATGGGGGACTAATGATACCCGGGGAGCTGTTTTTT.

This clonotype appeared a few times. This chain links TRBV25-1 with TRBJ2-2; TRBD1 might be the D (6 bases). V gave up 5 bases and J gave up 7 bases, with 14 bases separating them. Germline values: CDR1 MGHDK, CDR2 SYGVNS. The CDR3 contains 14 residues. The CDR3 nucleotides read TGTGCCAGCAGTCCAGGGGATAGGTACGGGGAGCTGTTTTTT. Protein: CASSPGDRYGELFF. Based on the CDR3 plus reference TRBV25-1 and TRBJ2-2, the full variable domain is EADIYQTPRYLVIGTGKKITLECSQTMGHDKMYWYQQDPGMELHLIHYSYGVNSTEKGDLSSESTVSRIRTEHFPLTLESARPSHTSQYLCASSPGDRYGELFFGEGSRLTVL.

The CDR3 coding sequence is TGTGCCAGCAGTGAGGTAACGGGGAGAGGGACAGATACGCAGTATTTT. Protein: CASSEVTGRGTDTQYF. This rearrangement joins TRBV6-1 to TRBJ2-3; weak D call: TRBD2 (5 bases). With 3 bases removed from V and 3 bases from J, the gap between germline ends came to 16 bases. The CDR3 covers 16 residues. Per the germline V gene, CDR1 is MNHNS and CDR2 is SASEGT.